These T cell receptor beta chains were read from a single sample in a study of blood T cell repertoires in COVID-19. Method: immunoSEQ multiplex PCR; TCRdb's copy keeps in-frame clones and lacks some. There are some 130,000 clones in the sample; 65% to 90% occur only once, and approximately 10% lies in the top ten. Material: peripheral blood. These receptors were obtained from an elderly man with acute or convalescent COVID-19. CDR3s include the opening cysteine and the closing phenylalanine or tryptophan. A D gene is named only where the DNA matches it firmly. Expanded clones get a size class; other rows say once, few or many, or leave the size out.

>TRBV11-2|.|TRBJ1-2|.
TGTGCCAGCAGCTTAGCCCCGACATATGGCTACACCTTC
CASSLAPTYGYTF
>TRBV19|TRBD2|TRBJ2-7|few
TGTGCCAGTAGCCCCTGGATAGGGGGACTAGCGGGAGCCCGCTACGAGCAGTACTTC
CASSPWIGGLAGARYEQYF
>TRBV29-1|.|TRBJ2-4|.
TGCAGCGTTGAAGGGGGCAGGGAGGACATTCAGTACTTC
CSVEGGREDIQYF
>TRBV10-3|.|TRBJ2-1|.
TGTGCCCAGAGGCGTCTTTCCTACAATGAGCAGTTCTTC
CAQRRLSYNEQFF
>TRBV30|TRBD1|TRBJ1-1|.
TGTGCCTGGAGTGGGGACAGGGTCACTGAAGCTTTCTTT
CAWSGDRVTEAFF
>TRBV6-5|.|TRBJ2-3|few
TGTGCCAGCAGCCGACTAGGCACAGATACGCAGTATTTT
CASSRLGTDTQYF
>TRBV5-1|.|TRBJ1-1|.
TGCGCCAGCAGCTTGGCCGGGGACACTGAAGCTTTCTTT
CASSLAGDTEAFF
>TRBV24-1|TRBD2|TRBJ2-1|.
TGTGCCACCAGTGATTTTAGACTAGCGGGAAAATACAATGAGCAGTTCTTC
CATSDFRLAGKYNEQFF
>TRBV7-9|TRBD2|TRBJ2-2|.
TGTGCCAGCAGCTCCTTATGGGGGGGAGACAACACCGGGGAGCTGTTTTTT
CASSSLWGGDNTGELFF
>TRBV3-1/TRBV3-2|.|TRBJ2-1|.
TGTGCCAGCTCGAAACTGGGGGCTTCGGATAGCTCCTACAATGAGCAGTTCTTC
CASSKLGASDSSYNEQFF
>TRBV20-1|.|TRBJ1-1|.
TGCAGTGCTAGCAGGCAGCTTCAACCTTTCTTT
CSASRQLQPFF
>TRBV7-3|.|TRBJ1-1|.
TGTGCCAGCAGCTTAACCGCCAGTGTTGAAGCTTTCTTT
CASSLTASVEAFF
>TRBV21-1|.|TRBJ2-1|.
TGTGCCAGCCGGGGGACAGGGGGCTACAATGAGCAGTTCTTC
CASRGTGGYNEQFF